The present entry profiles one T cell receptor (beta chain) with its context. The V end lost 4 bases, the J end lost 5 bases, and 20 bases lay between the germline ends. CDR3 length equals 16 residues. Germline V gene data show CDR1 as LGHDT and CDR2 as YNNKEL (reference sequence). Here immunoSEQ multiplex PCR was the method, and the copy in TCRdb shows in-frame clones only, minus some. Of around 72,000 clones listed, roughly 80% are singletons. These data originate in a study of control samples from healthy donors and cancer patients. Sequencing was performed on blood. The sequence came from a man over 45 in good health. The chain carries TRBV3-1 (or the pseudogene TRBV3-2) and TRBJ2-5; unclear D gene. CDR3 region: CASSPPSVGRVETQYF. CDR3 in DNA: TGTGCCAGCAGCCCTCCCAGCGTGGGAAGGGTGGAGACCCAGTACTTC.